This entry describes one T cell receptor beta chain. These data are taken from a study of control samples from healthy donors and cancer patients. Germline CDR1 and CDR2: SGHRS and YFSETQ. CDR3 size: 12 residues. V was cut by 0 bases and J by 3 bases, with 3 bases left in between. Only in-frame clones appear in the TCRdb table, and some are missing; sequencing was by immunoSEQ multiplex PCR. The table lists roughly 130,000 clones, about 95% of them singletons. The TCR sequence derives from a man aged 30 to 45 in good health. This rearrangement joins TRBV5-1 to TRBJ2-5, with no clear D. Sequencing used blood. The CDR3 coding sequence is TGCGCCAGCAGCTTGGCCGAAGAGACCCAGTACTTC. Its protein product is CASSLAEETQYF.